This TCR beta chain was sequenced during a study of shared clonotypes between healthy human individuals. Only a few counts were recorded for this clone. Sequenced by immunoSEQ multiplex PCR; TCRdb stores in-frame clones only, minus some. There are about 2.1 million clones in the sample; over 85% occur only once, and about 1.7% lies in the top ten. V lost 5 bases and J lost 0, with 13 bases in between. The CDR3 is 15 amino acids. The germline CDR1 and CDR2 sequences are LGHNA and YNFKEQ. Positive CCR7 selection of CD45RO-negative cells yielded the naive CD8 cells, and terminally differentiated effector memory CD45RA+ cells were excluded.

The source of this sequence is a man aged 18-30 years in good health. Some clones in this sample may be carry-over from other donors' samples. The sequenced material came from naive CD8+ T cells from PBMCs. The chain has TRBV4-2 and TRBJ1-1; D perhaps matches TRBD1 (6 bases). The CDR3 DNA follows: TGTGCCAGCAGCACCCGGACAGTCATGAACACTGAAGCTTTCTTT. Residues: CASSTRTVMNTEAFF.